This T cell receptor (beta chain) was observed in a study of blood T cell repertoires in COVID-19. Study-wide background: Whether acute or convalescent, the COVID-19 samples came from the United States, Italy and Spain. PBMCs, B-cell-depleted T cells, or T cells provided the cDNA or gDNA that made up the material.

V gave up 2 bases and J gave up 2 bases, with 18 bases separating them. The CDR3 is 17 amino acids. Germline-derived CDR1 and CDR2 are MNHNS and SASEGT. In the original processing: By means of reference gene primer amplification, nucleated cell counts were estimated. This table comes from immunoSEQ multiplex PCR, and its TCRdb copy is limited to in-frame clones, with some not included. Clonal size and the V and J genes are those of that table, whereas D and trimming came from the DNA. The sample shows fewer than 75,000 clones, roughly 84% of them seen only once. This TCR derives from a man aged 50-59 years with active COVID-19. V is TRBV6-1 and J is TRBJ1-2, with TRBD1 as a possible D gene (6 bases). The sample taken for sequencing was peripheral blood. DNA of the CDR3: TGTGCCAGCAGTGAAATGGCGTACGGCAGGGGAAACTATGGCTACACCTTC. It codes for CASSEMAYGRGNYGYTF.